The clone carrying this TCR beta chain was found many times. The data belong to a study of T cells in Graves' hyperthyroidism and ophthalmopathy. Study background: Initial diagnosis, before any treatment, was when peripheral blood was collected.

Amplified TCR beta CDR3 regions came from RNA transcripts. Primed by the HTBI set, a first-round RT-PCR was run on the TCR CDR3. TCRdb recomputed calls from the multiplex PCR reads with MiXCR, one row per CDR3 protein. The sample includes approximately 380,000 distinct CDR3 sequences, approximately 19% of them seen just once. Newly diagnosed hyperthyroidism, duration under 2 months, in patients aged 18 to 65. Reasons for excluding patients were uncontrolled infection, other autoimmune disease, pregnancy or lactation. Germline V CDR1 and CDR2: SGHDN, FVKESK. Deletions cut 5 bases from V and 1 base from J, with 8 bases between. The CDR3 runs 13 residues.

This TCR came from a woman in her late teens or twenties with Graves' hyperthyroidism. J is TRBJ1-1 and V is TRBV14; no clear D gene. The specimen sequenced was blood. The CDR3 coding sequence is TGTGCCAGCAGCGAACAAGCGAACACTGAAGCTTTCTTT. Encoded protein: CASSEQANTEAFF.